This TCR beta chain appears in the sequencing data of a study of blood T cell repertoires in COVID-19. As for the study in general: From the United States, Italy and Spain came samples of acute and convalescent COVID-19. Sources were T cells, B-cell-depleted T cells, or PBMCs; the material itself was cDNA or gDNA.

The V and J ends lost 4 bases and 5 bases, in that order; junction bases with no gene match: 3. Germline-derived CDR1 and CDR2 are WSHSY and SAAADI. There are 13 residues in the CDR3. TCRdb's copy holds only in-frame clones and misses some; the assay was immunoSEQ multiplex PCR. The sample has roughly 260,000 clones, 87% seen once. The chain joins TRBV10-2 to TRBJ1-2, with TRBD1 matching 8 bases. The receptor was isolated from a woman aged 50 to 60 with acute or convalescent COVID-19. The source material was peripheral blood. The CDR3 bases are TGCGCCAGCAGTGCGGACAGGGAGTATGGCTACACCTTC. Translation: CASSADREYGYTF.